This T cell receptor (beta chain) comes out of a study of shared clonotypes between healthy human individuals. After removal of 4 bases from V and 9 bases from J, the junction contained 7 bases not matched to a gene. The CDR3 length is 15 residues. The germline V gene encodes CDR1 MGHRA and CDR2 YSYEKL. Clones were sequenced by immunoSEQ multiplex PCR, and TCRdb holds only the in-frame ones, with some missing. The sample has under 600,000 clones; 90% to 97% are singletons. This clone showed up just once. The TCR was taken from a woman in her 30s in good health. Sequencing used naive CD4+ T cells sorted from blood. As for subset: CD45RA+ positively selected. V gene TRBV4-1 combines with J gene TRBJ1-6, with TRBD1 matching over 9 bases. The CDR3: CASSLLRDRASPLHF. DNA of the CDR3: TGCGCCAGCAGCCTTCTCCGGGACAGGGCTTCACCCCTCCACTTT.